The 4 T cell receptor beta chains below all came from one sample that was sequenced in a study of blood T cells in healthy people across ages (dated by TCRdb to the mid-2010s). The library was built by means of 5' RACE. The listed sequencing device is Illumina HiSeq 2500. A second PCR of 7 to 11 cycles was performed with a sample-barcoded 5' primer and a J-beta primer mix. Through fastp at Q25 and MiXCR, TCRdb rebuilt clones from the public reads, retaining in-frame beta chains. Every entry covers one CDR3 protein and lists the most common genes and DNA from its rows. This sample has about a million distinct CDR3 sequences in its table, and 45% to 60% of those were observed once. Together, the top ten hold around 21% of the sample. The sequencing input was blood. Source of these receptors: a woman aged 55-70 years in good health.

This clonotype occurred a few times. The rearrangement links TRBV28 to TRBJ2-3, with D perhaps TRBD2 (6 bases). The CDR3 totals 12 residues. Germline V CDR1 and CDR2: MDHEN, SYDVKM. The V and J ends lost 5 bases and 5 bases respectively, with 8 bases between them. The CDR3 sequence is CASSGEVDTQYF. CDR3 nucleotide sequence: TGTGCCAGCAGTGGGGAGGTAGATACGCAGTATTTT.

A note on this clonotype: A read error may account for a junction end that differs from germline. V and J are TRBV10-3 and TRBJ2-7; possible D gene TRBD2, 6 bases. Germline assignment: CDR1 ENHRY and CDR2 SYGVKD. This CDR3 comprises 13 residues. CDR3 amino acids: CVIGSGHFYEQYF. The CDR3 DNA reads TGTGTCATCGGGAGTGGACACTTTTACGAGCAGTACTTC.

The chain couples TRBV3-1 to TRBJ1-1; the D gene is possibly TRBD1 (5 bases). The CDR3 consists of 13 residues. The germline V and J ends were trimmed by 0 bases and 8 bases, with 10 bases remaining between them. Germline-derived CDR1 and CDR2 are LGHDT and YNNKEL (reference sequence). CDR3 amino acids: CASSQDPYREAFF. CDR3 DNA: TGTGCCAGCAGCCAAGATCCGTACAGGGAAGCTTTCTTT.

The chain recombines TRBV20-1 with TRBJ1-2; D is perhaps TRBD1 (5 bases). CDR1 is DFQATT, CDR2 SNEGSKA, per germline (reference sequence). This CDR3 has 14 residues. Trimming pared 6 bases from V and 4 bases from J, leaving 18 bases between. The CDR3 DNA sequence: TGCAGTGCGGATAGCAGGGAGAGATTCTATGGCTACACCTTC. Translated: CSADSRERFYGYTF.